The 19 T cell receptor beta chains reported below all come from one sample, sequenced in a study of blood T cell repertoires in COVID-19. Here immunoSEQ multiplex PCR was the method, and the copy in TCRdb shows in-frame clones only, minus some. Among tens of thousands of clones listed, 76% were seen once. The specimen sequenced was peripheral blood. The source is a woman of 80 years or more with acute or convalescent COVID-19.

The V and J genes are TRBV19 and TRBJ1-5; D is possibly TRBD1 (6 bases). Trimming cost V 6 bases and J 2 bases, with 14 bases left between them. CDR3 length equals 15 residues. Looked up from germline, CDR1 is LNHDA and CDR2 is SQIVND (reference sequence). CDR3 protein: CASRGRTDGNQPQHF. In nucleotides, the CDR3 is TGTGCCAGTAGGGGTCGGACAGACGGCAATCAGCCCCAGCATTTT. The full variable domain, its missing parts supplied by reference TRBV19 and TRBJ1-5, is DGGITQSPKYLFRKEGQNVTLSCEQNLNHDAMYWYRQDPGQGLRLIYYSQIVNDFQKGDIAEGYSVSREKKESFPLTVTSAQKNPTAFYLCASRGRTDGNQPQHFGDGTRLSIL.

The chain links TRBV28 to TRBJ2-1, with 7 bases lining up with TRBD2. The CDR3 is 15 amino acids. The germline V gene has CDR1 MDHEN and CDR2 SYDVKM. The V gene end was trimmed by 4 bases and the J gene end by 0 bases; junction bases not matched to a gene: 3. The CDR3 spells CASSWRGSSYNEQFF. CDR3 sequence (DNA): TGTGCCAGCAGTTGGCGCGGGAGCTCCTACAATGAGCAGTTCTTC.

By share, this clone counts as medium-sized. Other nucleotide sequences in the sample specify the same CDR3. The CDR3 sequence: CASSHQTGEAFF. CDR3 DNA sequence: TGTGCCAGCAGCCACCAAACAGGGGAAGCTTTCTTT. This rearrangement joins TRBV4-2 to TRBJ1-1; D is possibly TRBD1 (6 bases). The CDR3 contains 12 residues. The V end was cut by 3 bases, the J end by 8 bases, with 10 bases between. Germline V gene sequence: CDR1 LGHNA, CDR2 YNFKEQ.

The rearrangement joins TRBV12-3 or TRBV12-4 to TRBJ1-2; 8 bases are a match to TRBD1. The CDR3 runs 13 residues. The ends lost 6 bases at V and 4 bases at J; junction bases unmatched: 4. The CDR3: CASRPDRGYGYTF. The CDR3 bases are TGTGCCAGCAGGCCCGACAGGGGCTATGGCTACACCTTC.

The chain combines TRBV11-2 with TRBJ2-2; 7 positions agree with TRBD2. V gave up 5 bases and J gave up 7 bases; unmatched junction bases: 7. Germline CDR1 is SGHAT and CDR2 is FQNNGV. This CDR3 comprises 14 residues. The CDR3 spells CASSGGLVVGELFF. The CDR3, as DNA: TGTGCCAGCAGCGGAGGACTAGTCGTCGGGGAGCTGTTTTTT.

The V gene is TRBV5-1, the J gene TRBJ1-1, with D tentatively TRBD1 (5 bases). This CDR3 contains 14 residues. Between the trimmed V and J ends, which lost 2 bases and 0 bases, there was a span of 8 bases. Germline V lookup: CDR1 SGHRS, CDR2 YFSETQ. The CDR3 DNA follows: TGCGCCAGCAGCTTCAGGGTCATGAACACTGAAGCTTTCTTT. Its translation: CASSFRVMNTEAFF.

As concerns this clone: One end of the junction is discordant with germline, which a read error may explain. This chain connects TRBV5-1 to TRBJ1-4; D might be TRBD1 (5 bases). CDR1 and CDR2 (germline): SGHRS, YFSETQ. This CDR3 comprises 14 residues. The CDR3 reads CASSRDSTTEKLFF. In DNA form, the CDR3 reads TGCGCCAGCAGCCGCGACAGTACTACTGAAAAACTGTTTTTT. The full variable domain, with the rest looked up from reference TRBV5-1 and TRBJ1-4, is KAGVTQTPRYLIKTRGQQVTLSCSPISGHRSVSWYQQTPGQGLQFLFEYFSETQRNKGNFPGRFSGRQFSNSRSEMNVSTLELGDSALYLCASSRDSTTEKLFFGSGTQLSVL.

This chain connects TRBV27 to TRBJ2-7; TRBD1 agrees at 8 bases. Losses at the gene ends were 10 bases for V and 5 bases for J; bases not matched to a gene: 4. From germline, CDR1 is MNHEY and CDR2 SMNVEV (reference sequence). The length of the CDR3 is 11 residues. The CDR3 region has the DNA TGTGCCACCAGGACAGGGAACGAGCAGTACTTC. This codes for CATRTGNEQYF.

This chain joins TRBV27 and TRBJ2-2, with 7 bases that match TRBD2. The CDR3 extends over 15 amino acids. The ends lost 1 base at V and 4 bases at J; junction bases unmatched: 3. Germline-derived CDR1 and CDR2 are MNHEY and SMNVEV (reference sequence). The CDR3 reads CASSLLGRATGELFF. The CDR3 coding sequence is TGTGCCAGCAGTTTATTAGGGAGGGCCACCGGGGAGCTGTTTTTT.

The rearrangement links TRBV5-1 to TRBJ2-1; possibly TRBD2 for D (6 bases). CDR3 length: 15 amino acids. Germline V CDR1 and CDR2: SGHRS, YFSETQ. With 1 base removed from V and 1 base from J, the gap between germline ends came to 9 bases. The CDR3 coding sequence is TGCGCCAGCAGCTTGCTGGAGGGTTCCTACAATGAGCAGTTCTTC. It yields the protein CASSLLEGSYNEQFF.

The chain recombines TRBV27 with TRBJ1-5; the match to TRBD1 covers 12 bases. The CDR3 loop spans 15 amino acids. J lost 5 bases, V lost 2 bases, and 1 base had no gene match. The germline gives CDR1 MNHEY, CDR2 SMNVEV (reference sequence). The CDR3 bases are TGTGCCAGCAGTTTAGGGACAGGGGGCGATCAGCCCCAGCATTTT. It specifies CASSLGTGGDQPQHF.

This clone was observed a single time. This CDR3 is CASSLWAGGTDTQYF. The CDR3, as DNA: TGTGCCAGCAGTTTATGGGCCGGGGGGACAGATACGCAGTATTTT. The rearrangement links TRBV28 to TRBJ2-3; the match to TRBD2 covers 7 bases. The germline V gene has CDR1 MDHEN and CDR2 SYDVKM. The length of the CDR3 is 15 residues. After removal of 0 bases from V and 3 bases from J, the junction contained 3 bases not matched to a gene.

This chain connects TRBV2 to TRBJ2-7; 10 positions agree with TRBD1. Germline V gene data show CDR1 as SNHLY and CDR2 as FYNNEI. This CDR3 contains 14 residues. Trimming took 6 bases from V and 6 from J; bases not matched to a gene: 8. CDR3 region: CASREDRGWGEQYF. In DNA form, the CDR3 reads TGTGCCAGCAGAGAGGACAGGGGGTGGGGCGAGCAGTACTTC.

The CDR3 sequence is CASGQPQHF. Written as DNA, the CDR3 is TGTGCCAGCGGCCAGCCCCAGCATTTT. The chain has TRBV2 and TRBJ1-5; the D is unclear. The CDR3 is made up of 9 amino acids. V lost 8 bases and J lost 7, with 3 bases in between. The V gene's germline CDR1 is SNHLY and CDR2 FYNNEI.

This clone turned up a few times. The genes are TRBV7-9 and TRBJ1-3; 10 positions agree with TRBD1. V dropped 5 bases and J dropped 8; count of bases not matched to a gene: 9. This CDR3 spans 15 amino acids. Germline-derived CDR1 and CDR2 are SEHNR and FQNEAQ (reference sequence). Here the CDR3 DNA reads TGTGCCAGCAGCCCCCGGACAGGGGGTACGGACACCATATATTTT. As protein: CASSPRTGGTDTIYF.

The gene calls are TRBV10-3 and TRBJ2-2; possible D gene TRBD2, 5 bases. The CDR3 is 15 residues long. Trimming took off 5 bases at V and 2 bases at J, with 12 bases between the two ends. Germline V gives CDR1 ENHRY, CDR2 SYGVKD. Here the CDR3 DNA reads TGTGCCATCAGTCGGCAGGAGGCCAACACCGGGGAGCTGTTTTTT. Its protein product is CAISRQEANTGELFF.

The rearrangement uses TRBV11-2 and TRBJ2-7; D unclear. The CDR3 length is 13 residues. V was shortened by 0 bases and J by 0 bases, with 3 bases between the two germline ends. Germline V gene data show CDR1 as SGHAT and CDR2 as FQNNGV. CDR3 loop: CASSLEASYEQYF. DNA for the CDR3: TGTGCCAGCAGCTTAGAGGCCTCCTACGAGCAGTACTTC.

The CDR3: CASSSYTGELFF. CDR3 nucleotides: TGTGCCAGCAGCTCCTACACCGGGGAGCTGTTTTTT. The V and J genes are TRBV7-3 and TRBJ2-2; D call uncertain. The germline V gene encodes CDR1 SGHTA and CDR2 FQGTGA. The CDR3 runs 12 residues. Trimming left V 4 bases short and J 3 bases short, with 3 bases between.

V usage is TRBV7-9 and J usage is TRBJ2-5, with TRBD2 as a possible D gene (6 bases). The CDR3 totals 13 residues. V shed 5 bases and J shed 0 bases, with 7 bases lying between them. CDR1 SEHNR and CDR2 FQNEAQ come from the germline V gene (reference sequence). The CDR3 DNA follows: TGTGCCAGCAGCCGGGGGTACCAAGAGACCCAGTACTTC. Protein sequence: CASSRGYQETQYF.